This TCR beta chain was recorded in a study of blood T cell repertoires in COVID-19. The protocol was immunoSEQ multiplex PCR, while the TCRdb copy is restricted to in-frame clones and leaves out a portion. The sample holds roughly 220,000 clones, about 88% seen once. Trimming removed 2 bases at V and 1 base at J, with 11 bases between. In germline, CDR1 is MNHEY, CDR2 SVGAGI. This CDR3 is 16 amino acids long. The V call is TRBV6-5, the J call TRBJ2-2, with D perhaps TRBD1 (6 bases). Specimen: peripheral blood. This receptor was identified in a man aged 50 or older who had recovered from COVID-19. CDR3 loop: CASSYNRVLNTGELFF. CDR3 sequence (DNA): TGTGCCAGCAGTTACAACAGGGTCCTGAACACCGGGGAGCTGTTTTTT.